This entry lists 10 T cell receptor beta chains sequenced from one sample in a study of blood T cell repertoires in COVID-19. Method: immunoSEQ multiplex PCR; TCRdb's copy keeps in-frame clones and lacks some. The sample consists of around 250,000 clones, approximately 90% of them appearing once. The specimen sequenced was PBMCs or T cells enriched from blood (not recorded which). The receptor source for this set is a man aged 35 to 55 who had been exposed to COVID-19.

The chain couples TRBV19 to TRBJ1-5, with TRBD1 matching 8 bases. The CDR3 spans 15 residues. The germline gives CDR1 LNHDA, CDR2 SQIVND (reference sequence). Trimming cost V 5 bases and J 7 bases; bases outside gene matches: 10. The CDR3 loop is CASSPKDRVGQPQHF. In DNA, the CDR3 is TGTGCCAGTAGTCCTAAGGACAGGGTCGGCCAGCCCCAGCATTTT.

The chain recombines TRBV14 with TRBJ1-3; 7 nucleotides match TRBD1. Germline CDR1 reads SGHDN; CDR2 reads FVKESK. Trimming removed 4 bases from V and 0 bases from J; junction bases left unmatched: 6. The CDR3 covers 16 residues. The CDR3 DNA reads TGTGCCAGCAGCCCTCCGGGACAGTTCTCTGGAAACACCATATATTTT. Protein: CASSPPGQFSGNTIYF.

V is TRBV1 and J is TRBJ2-2; the table's D call TRBD2 went unverified against the DNA. TRBV1 has pseudogene status. The CDR3 totals 18 residues. The CDR3: CTSSQGTSGRTNTGELFF. Here the CDR3 DNA reads TGCACCAGCAGCCAAGGGACTAGCGGGAGGACCAATACCGGGGAGCTGTTTTTT.

There are a few counts of this clone. The V gene is TRBV6-2 or TRBV6-3, the J gene TRBJ1-1; unclear D gene. The V and J ends lost 5 bases and 4 bases respectively, with 17 bases between them. Germline V CDR1 and CDR2: MNHEY, SVGEGT. The CDR3 runs to 15 residues. The CDR3 DNA reads TGTGCCAGCAGTGTTTTGTCTTCCCGAGGCACTGAAGCTTTCTTT. Translating it yields CASSVLSSRGTEAFF.

DNA of the CDR3: TGTGCCAGCTCAACAGGGAGGGATAATTCACCCCTCCACTTT. Its translation: CASSTGRDNSPLHF. This chain connects TRBV5-4 to TRBJ1-6; possible D gene TRBD1, 6 bases. V dropped 7 bases and J dropped 5 bases, with 13 bases sitting between them. Germline lookup yields CDR1 SGHNT and CDR2 YYREEE (reference sequence). The CDR3 is 14 residues long.

The chain recombines TRBV25-1 with TRBJ1-4, with D possibly matching TRBD1 (5 bases). Trimming shortened V by 2 bases and J by 6 bases, and 13 bases separated the two germline ends. The CDR3 is made up of 15 amino acids. Germline CDR1 and CDR2: MGHDK and SYGVNS. CDR3 sequence reads: CASSEQGKADEKLFF. In DNA form, the CDR3 reads TGTGCCAGCAGTGAACAGGGCAAGGCTGATGAAAAACTGTTTTTT. The whole variable domain, filled in from reference TRBV25-1 and TRBJ1-4, reads EADIYQTPRYLVIGTGKKITLECSQTMGHDKMYWYQQDPGMELHLIHYSYGVNSTEKGDLSSESTVSRIRTEHFPLTLESARPSHTSQYLCASSEQGKADEKLFFGSGTQLSVL.

The V and J genes are TRBV7-2 and TRBJ2-5; D remains ambiguous. Per germline, CDR1 SGHTA and CDR2 FQGNSA. Trimming stripped 1 base from V and 5 bases from J, with 14 bases between. The length of the CDR3 is 15 residues. CDR3 coding DNA: TGTGCCAGCAGCTTAGACCGGCTAGATTGGGAGACCCAGTACTTC. As protein: CASSLDRLDWETQYF.

This sequence joins TRBV5-1 and TRBJ1-6; D is possibly TRBD1 (6 bases). The germline V gene encodes CDR1 SGHRS and CDR2 YFSETQ. CDR3 length: 14 amino acids. Trimming took off 2 bases at V and 10 bases at J, with 13 bases between the two ends. CDR3 residues: CASSFSGGGSPLHF. Written as DNA, the CDR3 is TGCGCCAGCAGCTTTAGTGGGGGCGGGTCACCCCTCCACTTT.

This clone has only one observation. This chain uses TRBV29-1 with TRBJ2-2; TRBD2 matches 7 bases. The CDR3 loop spans 14 amino acids. CDR1 is SQVTM and CDR2 is ANQGSEA in the germline V gene. Trimming at V came to 4 bases and at J to 1 base, leaving 3 bases not matched to a gene. The CDR3: CSVGVAGNTGELFF. DNA of the CDR3: TGCAGCGTTGGGGTAGCGGGGAACACCGGGGAGCTGTTTTTT.

The chain has TRBV3-1 (or the pseudogene TRBV3-2) and TRBJ1-4; no reliable D call. This CDR3 spans 14 amino acids. CDR1 and CDR2 (germline): LGHDT, YNNKEL (reference sequence). Deletions cut 5 bases from V and 0 bases from J, with 7 bases between. This CDR3 reads CASSTYPTNEKLFF. Here the CDR3 DNA reads TGTGCCAGCAGCACATACCCAACTAATGAAAAACTGTTTTTT.